One and the same sample provided the 3 T cell receptor beta chains below, sequenced in a study of blood T cell repertoires in COVID-19. Data came from immunoSEQ multiplex PCR; TCRdb stores just in-frame clones and leaves some out. The repertoire has 10,000 to 15,000 clones, 75% to 85% of them found once; the top ten carry around 4%. Sequenced material: peripheral blood. These receptors all stem from a woman in her fifties or sixties with acute or convalescent COVID-19.

The rearrangement uses TRBV27 and TRBJ2-7; D remains unclear. The length of the CDR3 is 13 residues. Trimming removed 3 bases at V and 0 bases at J, with 6 bases between. The germline CDR1 and CDR2 sequences are MNHEY and SMNVEV (reference sequence). Here the CDR3 DNA reads TGTGCCAGCAGTTTCTCTCCCTCCTACGAGCAGTACTTC. This codes for CASSFSPSYEQYF.

The V gene is TRBV5-1, the J gene TRBJ1-2; D possibly corresponds to TRBD1 (5 bases). The CDR3 is 13 residues long. V lost 1 base and J 5 bases, leaving 9 bases between the germline ends. CDR1 is SGHRS, CDR2 YFSETQ, per germline. The DNA of the CDR3 is TGCGCCAGCAGCTTGCTACAGGAGTATGGCTACACCTTC. This encodes CASSLLQEYGYTF.

The chain joins TRBV13 to TRBJ1-6; 7 nucleotides match TRBD1. The germline V gene has CDR1 PRHDT and CDR2 FYEKMQ (reference sequence). The CDR3 spans 16 residues. After removal of 2 bases from V and 5 bases from J, the junction contained 6 bases not matched to a gene. This CDR3 reads CASSLRTGANNSPLHF. For the CDR3, the DNA is TGTGCCAGCAGCTTAAGGACAGGTGCGAATAATTCACCCCTCCACTTT.